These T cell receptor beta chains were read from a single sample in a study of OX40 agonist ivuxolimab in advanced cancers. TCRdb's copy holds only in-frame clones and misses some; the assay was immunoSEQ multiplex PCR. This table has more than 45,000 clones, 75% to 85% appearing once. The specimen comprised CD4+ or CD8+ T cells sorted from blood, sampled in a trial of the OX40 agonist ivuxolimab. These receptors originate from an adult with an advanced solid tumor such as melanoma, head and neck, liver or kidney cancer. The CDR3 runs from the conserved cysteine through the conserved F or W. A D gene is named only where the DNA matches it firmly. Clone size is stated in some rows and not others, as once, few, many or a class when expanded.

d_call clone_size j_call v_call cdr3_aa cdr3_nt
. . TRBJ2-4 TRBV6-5 CASSRGVVAKNIQYF TGTGCCAGCAGTCGGGGAGTGGTAGCCAAAAACATTCAGTACTTC
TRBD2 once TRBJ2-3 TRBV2 CARREGSTDTQYF TGTGCCAGGAGGGAGGGAAGCACAGATACGCAGTATTTT
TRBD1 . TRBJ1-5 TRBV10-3 CAISDGGQGIKLQHF TGTGCCATCAGTGACGGGGGACAGGGTATCAAACTCCAGCATTTT
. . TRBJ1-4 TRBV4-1 CASSPSTDEIEGEKLFF TGCGCCAGCAGCCCCAGTACGGACGAGATCGAAGGAGAAAAACTGTTTTTT
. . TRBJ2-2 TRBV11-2 CASSLGRTLWTGELFF TGTGCCAGCAGCTTAGGTCGCACCCTCTGGACCGGGGAGCTGTTTTTT
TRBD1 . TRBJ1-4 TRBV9 CASSVGTGIEKLFF TGTGCCAGCAGCGTCGGGACAGGGATTGAAAAACTGTTTTTT
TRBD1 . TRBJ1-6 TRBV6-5 CASSSGQGTSPLHF TGTGCCAGCAGTTCTGGACAGGGTACTTCACCCCTCCACTTT
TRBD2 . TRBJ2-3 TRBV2 CASSKAGVSDTQYF TGTGCCAGCTCGAAAGCGGGGGTATCAGATACGCAGTATTTT
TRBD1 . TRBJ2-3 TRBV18 CASSQTGGVGTDTQYF TGTGCCAGCTCACAGACAGGGGGCGTTGGCACAGATACGCAGTATTTT
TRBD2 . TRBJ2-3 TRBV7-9 CASSLGGGADTQYF TGTGCCAGCAGCTTGGGCGGGGGGGCAGATACGCAGTATTTT
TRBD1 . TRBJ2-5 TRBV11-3 CASSPRTGGAFETQYF TGTGCCAGCAGCCCCCGCACAGGGGGCGCGTTTGAGACCCAGTACTTC
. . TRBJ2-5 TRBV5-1 CASSPRTVETQYF TGCGCCAGCAGCCCCCGGACGGTCGAGACCCAGTACTTC
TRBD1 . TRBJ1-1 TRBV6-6 CASSYRTGDSAEAFF TGTGCCAGCAGTTACCGGACAGGGGATAGCGCTGAAGCTTTCTTT
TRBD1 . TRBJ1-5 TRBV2 CASSRDRGGNQPQHF TGTGCCAGCAGTCGGGACAGGGGCGGCAATCAGCCCCAGCATTTT
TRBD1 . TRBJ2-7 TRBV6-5 CASRRSGQGTYEQYF TGTGCCAGCAGAAGATCGGGACAGGGGACTTACGAGCAGTACTTC
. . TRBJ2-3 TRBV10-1 CASSEGLTDTQYF TGCGCCAGCAGTGAGGGTCTCACAGATACGCAGTATTTT
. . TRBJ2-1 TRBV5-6 CASSLWARPEQFF TGTGCCAGCAGCTTGTGGGCTAGACCTGAGCAGTTCTTC
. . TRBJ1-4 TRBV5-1 CASSLEGMGNEKLFF TGCGCCAGCAGCTTGGAGGGGATGGGTAACGAAAAACTGTTTTTT
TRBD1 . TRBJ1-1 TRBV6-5 CASTGQGGTEAFF TGTGCCAGCACCGGACAGGGAGGCACTGAAGCTTTCTTT
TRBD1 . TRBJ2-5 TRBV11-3 CASRRLTGIDETQYF TGTGCCAGCAGGAGACTGACAGGGATTGACGAGACCCAGTACTTC
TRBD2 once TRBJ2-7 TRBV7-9 CASSLVSGGHYEQYF TGTGCCAGCAGCTTAGTTAGCGGGGGGCACTACGAGCAGTACTTC
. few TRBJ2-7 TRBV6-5 CASSYQGRVYEQYF TGTGCCAGCAGTTATCAGGGTAGAGTCTACGAGCAGTACTTC
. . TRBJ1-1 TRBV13 CASSLRDVEAFF TGTGCCAGCAGCTTAAGGGACGTCGAAGCTTTCTTT
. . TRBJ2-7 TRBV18 CASSPETVGYEQYF TGTGCCAGCTCACCGGAGACGGTCGGCTACGAGCAGTACTTC
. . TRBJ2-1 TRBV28 CASSWGTTNEQFF TGTGCCAGCAGTTGGGGGACAACCAATGAGCAGTTCTTC
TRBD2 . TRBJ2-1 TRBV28 CASSFLKRGGYNEQFF TGTGCCAGCAGTTTCCTTAAGCGGGGGGGCTACAATGAGCAGTTCTTC
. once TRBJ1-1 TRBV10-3 CAISVGMNTEAFF TGTGCCATCAGTGTAGGGATGAACACTGAAGCTTTCTTT
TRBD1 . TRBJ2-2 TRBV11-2 CASSPDRVQTGELFF TGTGCCAGCAGCCCCGACAGGGTTCAAACCGGGGAGCTGTTTTTT
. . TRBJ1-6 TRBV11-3 CASSSTGSSPLHF TGTGCCAGCAGCTCTACAGGGTCTTCACCCCTCCACTTT
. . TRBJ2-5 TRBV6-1 CASSEGDPETQYF TGTGCCAGCAGTGAGGGGGATCCCGAGACCCAGTACTTC
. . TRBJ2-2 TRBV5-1 CASSQGGGTGELFF TGCGCCAGCAGCCAGGGGGGAGGCACCGGGGAGCTGTTTTTT
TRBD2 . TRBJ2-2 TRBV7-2 CASSWSGGDTGELFF TGTGCCAGCAGCTGGAGCGGGGGAGACACCGGGGAGCTGTTTTTT
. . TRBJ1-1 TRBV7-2 CASSLEGPGNTEAFF TGTGCCAGCAGCCTCGAAGGGCCGGGGAACACTGAAGCTTTCTTT
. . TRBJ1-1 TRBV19 CASSSEGRNTEAFF TGTGCCAGTAGTTCGGAGGGGAGAAACACTGAAGCTTTCTTT
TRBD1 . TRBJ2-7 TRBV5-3 CARRSTGGHEQYF TGTGCCAGAAGATCCACAGGGGGGCACGAGCAGTACTTC
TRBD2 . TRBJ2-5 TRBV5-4 CASSLGMTAGGQETQYF TGTGCCAGCAGCTTGGGGATGACAGCGGGGGGACAAGAGACCCAGTACTTC
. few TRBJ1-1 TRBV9 CASSVVGRENTEAFF TGTGCCAGCAGCGTAGTGGGCAGGGAGAACACTGAAGCTTTCTTT
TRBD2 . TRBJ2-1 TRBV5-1 CASSLPSGGFYNEQFF TGCGCCAGCAGCTTGCCTAGCGGGGGCTTCTACAATGAGCAGTTCTTC
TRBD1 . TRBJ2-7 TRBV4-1 CASSQQNPTYTGTGGTEQYF TGCGCCAGCAGCCAACAAAACCCAACCTACACCGGGACAGGGGGAACCGAGCAGTACTTC
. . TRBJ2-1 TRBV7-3 CASSLNRDNEQFF TGTGCCAGCAGCTTAAACAGGGACAATGAGCAGTTCTTC